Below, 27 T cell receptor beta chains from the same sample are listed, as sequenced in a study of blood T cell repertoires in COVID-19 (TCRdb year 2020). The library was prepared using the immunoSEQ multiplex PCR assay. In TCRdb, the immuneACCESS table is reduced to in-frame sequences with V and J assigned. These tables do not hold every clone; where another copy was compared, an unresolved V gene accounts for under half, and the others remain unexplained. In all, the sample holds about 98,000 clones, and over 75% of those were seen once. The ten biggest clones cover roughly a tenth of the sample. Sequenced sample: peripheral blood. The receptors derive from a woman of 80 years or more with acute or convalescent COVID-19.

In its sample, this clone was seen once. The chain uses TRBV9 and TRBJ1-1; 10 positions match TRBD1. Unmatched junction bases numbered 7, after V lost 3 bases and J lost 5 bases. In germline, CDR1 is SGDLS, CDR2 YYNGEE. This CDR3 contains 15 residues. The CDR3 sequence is CASSARDRGVTEAFF. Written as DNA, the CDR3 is TGTGCCAGCAGCGCCCGGGACAGGGGTGTTACTGAAGCTTTCTTT.

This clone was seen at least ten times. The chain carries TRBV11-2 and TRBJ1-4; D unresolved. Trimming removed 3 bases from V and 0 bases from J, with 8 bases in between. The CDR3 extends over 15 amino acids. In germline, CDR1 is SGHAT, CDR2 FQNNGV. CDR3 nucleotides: TGTGCCAGCAGCTTGGGCAGCTCAACTAATGAAAAACTGTTTTTT. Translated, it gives CASSLGSSTNEKLFF.

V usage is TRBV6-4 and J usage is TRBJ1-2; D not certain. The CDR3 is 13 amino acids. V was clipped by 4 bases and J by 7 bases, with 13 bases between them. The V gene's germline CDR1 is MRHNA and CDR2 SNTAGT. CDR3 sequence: CASSAFPTSGYTF. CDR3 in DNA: TGTGCCAGCAGTGCTTTTCCAACGAGTGGCTACACCTTC.

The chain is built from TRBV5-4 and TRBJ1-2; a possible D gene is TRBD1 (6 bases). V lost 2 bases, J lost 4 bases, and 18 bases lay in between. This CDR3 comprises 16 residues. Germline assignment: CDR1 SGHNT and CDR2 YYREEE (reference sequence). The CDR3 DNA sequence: TGTGCCAGCAGCTTCGACCAGGGGAAAGGGGGCTATGGCTACACCTTC. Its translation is CASSFDQGKGGYGYTF.

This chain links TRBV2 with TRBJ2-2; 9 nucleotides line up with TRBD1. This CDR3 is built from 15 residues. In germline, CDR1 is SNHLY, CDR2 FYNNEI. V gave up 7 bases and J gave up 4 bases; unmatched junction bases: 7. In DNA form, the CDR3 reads TGTGCCAGCACATACAGGGGGCAGAGCACCGGGGAGCTGTTTTTT. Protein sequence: CASTYRGQSTGELFF.

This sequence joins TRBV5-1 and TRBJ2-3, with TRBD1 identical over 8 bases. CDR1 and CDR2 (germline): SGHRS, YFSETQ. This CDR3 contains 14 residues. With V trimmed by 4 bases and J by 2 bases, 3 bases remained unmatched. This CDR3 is CASSAQGATDTQYF. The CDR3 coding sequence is TGCGCCAGCAGCGCCCAGGGGGCCACAGATACGCAGTATTTT.

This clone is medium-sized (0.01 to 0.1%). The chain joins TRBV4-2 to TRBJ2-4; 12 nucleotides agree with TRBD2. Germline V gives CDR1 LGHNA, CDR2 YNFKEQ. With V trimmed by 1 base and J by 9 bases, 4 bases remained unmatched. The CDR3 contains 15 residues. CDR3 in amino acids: CASSQASGGAGIQYF. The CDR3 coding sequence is TGTGCCAGCAGCCAAGCTAGCGGGGGGGCCGGCATTCAGTACTTC.

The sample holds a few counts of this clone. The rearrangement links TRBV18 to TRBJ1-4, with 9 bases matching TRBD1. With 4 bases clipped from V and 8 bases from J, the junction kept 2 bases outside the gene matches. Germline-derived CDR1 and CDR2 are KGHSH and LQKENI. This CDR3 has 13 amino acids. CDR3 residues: CASSQGQGEKLFF. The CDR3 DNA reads TGTGCCAGCTCACAAGGACAGGGGGAAAAACTGTTTTTT.

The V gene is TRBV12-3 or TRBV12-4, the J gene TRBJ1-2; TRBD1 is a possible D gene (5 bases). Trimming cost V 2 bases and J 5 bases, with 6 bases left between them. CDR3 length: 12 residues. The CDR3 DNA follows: TGTGCCAGCAGTTTAAAGGGGTATGGCTACACCTTC. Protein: CASSLKGYGYTF.

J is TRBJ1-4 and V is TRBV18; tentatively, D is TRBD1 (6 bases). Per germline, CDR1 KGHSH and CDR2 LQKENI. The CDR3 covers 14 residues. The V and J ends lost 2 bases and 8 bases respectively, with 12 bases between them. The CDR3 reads CASSPKDRSEKLFF. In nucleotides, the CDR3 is TGTGCCAGCTCACCAAAGGACAGAAGCGAAAAACTGTTTTTT.

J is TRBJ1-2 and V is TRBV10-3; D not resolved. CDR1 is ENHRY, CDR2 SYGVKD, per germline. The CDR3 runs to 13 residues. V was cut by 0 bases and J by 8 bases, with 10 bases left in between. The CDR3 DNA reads TGTGCCATCAGTGAGTCTTCAGGTTACGGCTACACCTTC. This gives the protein CAISESSGYGYTF.

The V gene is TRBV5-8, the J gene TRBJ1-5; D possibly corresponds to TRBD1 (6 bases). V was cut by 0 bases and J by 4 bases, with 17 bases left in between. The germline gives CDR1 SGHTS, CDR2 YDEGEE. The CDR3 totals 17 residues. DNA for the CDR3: TGTGCCAGCAGCTTGGAGGCAGGGGCACTCGGGAATCAGCCCCAGCATTTT. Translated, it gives CASSLEAGALGNQPQHF.

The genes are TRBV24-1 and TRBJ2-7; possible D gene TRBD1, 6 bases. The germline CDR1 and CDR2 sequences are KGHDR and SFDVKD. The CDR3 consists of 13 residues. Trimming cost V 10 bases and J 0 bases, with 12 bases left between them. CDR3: CATSGTNSYEQYF. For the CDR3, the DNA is TGTGCCACATCCGGGACAAACTCCTACGAGCAGTACTTC.

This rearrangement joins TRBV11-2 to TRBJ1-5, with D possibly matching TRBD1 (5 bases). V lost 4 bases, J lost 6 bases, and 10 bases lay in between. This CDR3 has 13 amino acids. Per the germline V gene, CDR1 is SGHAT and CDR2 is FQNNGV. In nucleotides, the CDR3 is TGTGCCAGCAGCTCCGGGGGAGGTCAGCCCCAGCATTTT. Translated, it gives CASSSGGGQPQHF.

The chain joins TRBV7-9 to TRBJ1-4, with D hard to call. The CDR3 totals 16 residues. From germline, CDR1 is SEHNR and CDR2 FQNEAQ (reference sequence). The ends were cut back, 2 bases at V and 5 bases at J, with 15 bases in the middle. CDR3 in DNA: TGTGCCAGCAGCTTAAGGCCATACAGCCTCAATGAAAAACTGTTTTTT. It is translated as CASSLRPYSLNEKLFF.

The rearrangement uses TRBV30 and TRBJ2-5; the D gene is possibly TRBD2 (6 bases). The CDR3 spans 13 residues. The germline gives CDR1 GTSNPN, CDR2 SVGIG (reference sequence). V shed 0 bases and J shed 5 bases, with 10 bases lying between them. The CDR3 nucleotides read TGTGCCTGGAGTGTAGGAGGGTCGGAGACCCAGTACTTC. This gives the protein CAWSVGGSETQYF.

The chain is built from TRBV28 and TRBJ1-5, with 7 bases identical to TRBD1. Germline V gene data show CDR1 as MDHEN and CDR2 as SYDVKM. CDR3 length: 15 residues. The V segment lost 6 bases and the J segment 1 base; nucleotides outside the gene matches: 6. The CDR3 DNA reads TGTGCCAGCAGCACAGGGGATTCGAGCAATCAGCCCCAGCATTTT. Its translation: CASSTGDSSNQPQHF.

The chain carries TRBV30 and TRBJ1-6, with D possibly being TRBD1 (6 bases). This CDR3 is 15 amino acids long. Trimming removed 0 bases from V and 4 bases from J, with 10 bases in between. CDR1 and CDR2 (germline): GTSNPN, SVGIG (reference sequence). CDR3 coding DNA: TGTGCCTGGAGTGTCACAGGGAAATATAATTCACCCCTCCACTTT. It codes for CAWSVTGKYNSPLHF.

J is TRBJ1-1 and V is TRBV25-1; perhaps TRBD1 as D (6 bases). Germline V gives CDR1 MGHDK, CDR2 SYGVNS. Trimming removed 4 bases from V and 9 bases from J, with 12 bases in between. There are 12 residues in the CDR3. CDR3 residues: CASSAYTGKAFF. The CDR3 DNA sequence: TGTGCCAGCAGTGCCTATACAGGGAAAGCTTTCTTT. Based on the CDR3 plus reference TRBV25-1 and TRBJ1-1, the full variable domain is EADIYQTPRYLVIGTGKKITLECSQTMGHDKMYWYQQDPGMELHLIHYSYGVNSTEKGDLSSESTVSRIRTEHFPLTLESARPSHTSQYLCASSAYTGKAFFGQGTRLTVV.

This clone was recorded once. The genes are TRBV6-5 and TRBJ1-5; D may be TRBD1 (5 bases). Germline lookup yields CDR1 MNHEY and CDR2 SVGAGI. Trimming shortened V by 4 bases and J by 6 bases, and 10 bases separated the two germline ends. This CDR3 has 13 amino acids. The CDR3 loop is CASSSTGGQPQHF. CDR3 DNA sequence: TGTGCCAGCAGTTCGACGGGGGGTCAGCCCCAGCATTTT.

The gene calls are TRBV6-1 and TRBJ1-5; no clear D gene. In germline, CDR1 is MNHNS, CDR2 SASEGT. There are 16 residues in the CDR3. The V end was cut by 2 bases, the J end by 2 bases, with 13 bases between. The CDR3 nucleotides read TGTGCCAGCAGTGAAAGGACTACCTCTGGCAATCAGCCCCAGCATTTT. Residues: CASSERTTSGNQPQHF.

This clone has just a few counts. The CDR3 loop reads CASSLEGAWSDREREQYV. The CDR3 nucleotides read TGTGCCAGCAGCTTAGAGGGAGCCTGGTCGGACAGGGAGAGGGAGCAGTACGTC. This chain links TRBV7-2 with TRBJ2-7; TRBD1 matches at 8 bases. The CDR3 sequence is 18 residues long. The V and J ends lost 1 base and 7 bases, in that order; junction bases with no gene match: 18. The V gene's germline CDR1 is SGHTA and CDR2 FQGNSA.

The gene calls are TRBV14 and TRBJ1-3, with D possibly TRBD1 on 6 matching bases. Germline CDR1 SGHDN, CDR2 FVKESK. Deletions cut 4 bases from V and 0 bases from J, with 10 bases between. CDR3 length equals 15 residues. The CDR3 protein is CASSPDRFSGNTIYF. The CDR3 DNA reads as TGTGCCAGCAGCCCAGACAGGTTCTCTGGAAACACCATATATTTT.

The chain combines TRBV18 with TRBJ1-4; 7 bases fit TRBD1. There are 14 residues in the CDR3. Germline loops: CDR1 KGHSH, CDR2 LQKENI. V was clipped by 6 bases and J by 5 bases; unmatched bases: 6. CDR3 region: CASSWTGQNEKLFF. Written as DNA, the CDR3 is TGTGCCAGCTCCTGGACAGGCCAAAATGAAAAACTGTTTTTT.

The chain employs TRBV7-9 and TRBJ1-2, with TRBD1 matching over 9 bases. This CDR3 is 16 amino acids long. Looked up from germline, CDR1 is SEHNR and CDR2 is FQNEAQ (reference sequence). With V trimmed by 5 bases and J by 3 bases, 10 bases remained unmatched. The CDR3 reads CASSPQGQGKDYGYTF. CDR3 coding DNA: TGTGCCAGCAGCCCCCAGGGACAGGGAAAGGACTATGGCTACACCTTC. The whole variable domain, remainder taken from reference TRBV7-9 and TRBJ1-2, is DTGVSQNPRHKITKRGQNVTFRCDPISEHNRLYWYRQTLGQGPEFLTYFQNEAQLEKSRLLSDRFSAERPKGSFSTLEIQRTEQGDSAMYLCASSPQGQGKDYGYTFGSGTRLTVV.

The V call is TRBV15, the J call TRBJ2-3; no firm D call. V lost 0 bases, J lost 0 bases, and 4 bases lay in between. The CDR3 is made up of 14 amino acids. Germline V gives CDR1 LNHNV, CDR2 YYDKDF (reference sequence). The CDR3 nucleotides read TGTGCCACCAGCAGAGATACTAGCACAGATACGCAGTATTTT. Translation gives CATSRDTSTDTQYF.

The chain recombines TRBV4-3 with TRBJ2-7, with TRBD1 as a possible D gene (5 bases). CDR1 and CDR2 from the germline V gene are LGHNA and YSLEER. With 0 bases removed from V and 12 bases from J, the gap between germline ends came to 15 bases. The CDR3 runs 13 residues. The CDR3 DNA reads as TGCGCCAGCAGCCAAGATCTCCAGGGTCTTCCGTACTTC. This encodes CASSQDLQGLPYF.